This TCR beta chain was sequenced in a study of T cell responses to AZD1222 COVID-19 vaccine. About the research overall: Second-dose schedules of about 4 or about 12 weeks were combined. Study results and limitations: Among vaccine-associated CD4 TCRs, coverage spanned spike, with dominance at 160-218 and 743-854. Without day 14 samples, only post-peak T cell repertoires were studied. Nearly half of spike-specific TCRs reportedly go after variant regions that carry no mutations.

Comments on this clone: Its antigen remains unidentified.

Repertoires were generated with immunoSEQ multiplex PCR, while TCRdb's copy carries only in-frame clones and drops some. Among around 150,000 clones listed, around 90% were seen once. V shed 4 bases and J 8 bases; nucleotides not matched to a gene: 4. Germline loops: CDR1 SGHTA, CDR2 FQGNSA. The CDR3 runs 13 residues. The sequences come from peripheral blood, collected on day 0 of AZD1222 vaccination. The sequence was collected from an adult in good health. This sequence joins TRBV7-2 and TRBJ2-1, with TRBD1 matching over 8 bases. This CDR3 is CASSSRTGHEQFF. The CDR3 bases are TGTGCCAGCAGCTCCCGGACAGGGCATGAGCAGTTCTTC.